These 14 T cell receptor beta chains share one sample of origin, sequenced in a study of shared clonotypes between healthy human individuals (dated by TCRdb to 2020 to 2021). Libraries were constructed by the immunoSEQ multiplex PCR assay. The source is immuneACCESS, and TCRdb retained only in-frame sequences with V and J called. Part of the clones is not carried over; for the studies checked, unresolved V genes explain less than half of this, and the remainder is unexplained. Recorded for this sample are some 2.4 million clones; roughly 93% of them occurred a single time. About 0.38% of the sample belongs to the ten largest clones. The sample consisted of naive CD4+ T cells from PBMCs. This specimen's cell subset or site label, interpreted: CD45RA+ positively selected. These receptors all come from a young man in good health. Some clones in this sample may be carry-over from other donors' samples.

This chain joins TRBV7-9 and TRBJ1-2; D possibly corresponds to TRBD1 (5 bases). This CDR3 comprises 13 residues. The germline V and J ends were trimmed by 5 bases and 6 bases, with 13 bases remaining between them. Germline V lookup: CDR1 SEHNR, CDR2 FQNEAQ (reference sequence). Here the CDR3 DNA reads TGTGCCAGCAGCCCATCGGGGCCGGATGGCTACACCTTC. As protein: CASSPSGPDGYTF. The full variable domain, rest sourced from reference TRBV7-9 and TRBJ1-2, is DTGVSQNPRHKITKRGQNVTFRCDPISEHNRLYWYRQTLGQGPEFLTYFQNEAQLEKSRLLSDRFSAERPKGSFSTLEIQRTEQGDSAMYLCASSPSGPDGYTFGSGTRLTVV.

The chain links TRBV28 to TRBJ2-3; 8 bases match TRBD1. Unmatched junction bases numbered 8, after V lost 9 bases and J lost 0 bases. The germline gives CDR1 MDHEN, CDR2 SYDVKM. CDR3 size: 15 residues. CDR3: CASVTGGTSTDTQYF. For the CDR3, the DNA is TGTGCCAGTGTAACAGGGGGAACTAGCACAGATACGCAGTATTTT.

This chain joins TRBV14 and TRBJ2-7; D gene unclear. The CDR3 runs to 18 residues. With 2 bases removed from V and 1 base from J, the gap between germline ends came to 21 bases. The V gene's germline CDR1 is SGHDN and CDR2 FVKESK. The CDR3 here is CASSQLRMDRTISYEQYF. In DNA, the CDR3 is TGTGCCAGCAGCCAACTACGTATGGACCGGACGATATCCTACGAGCAGTACTTC.

This clone has just one count. This sequence joins TRBV25-1 and TRBJ2-5; D remains unclear. In germline, CDR1 is MGHDK, CDR2 SYGVNS. The CDR3 consists of 13 residues. Trimming took 3 bases from V and 5 from J, leaving 10 bases between them. The CDR3 DNA reads as TGTGCCAGCAGTGATACATGGAAGGAGACCCAGTACTTC. Translation gives CASSDTWKETQYF.

Of note for this clone: Other nucleotide sequences from this sample produce the same CDR3. This sequence joins TRBV29-1 and TRBJ2-1; D possibly corresponds to TRBD2 (6 bases). V was clipped by 4 bases and J by 12 bases, with 19 bases between them. The CDR3 length is 13 residues. In germline, CDR1 is SQVTM, CDR2 ANQGSEA. The CDR3 DNA reads TGCAGCGTTGGAGTGGGGGGAGAGGTTTTGCAGTTCTTC. Its protein product is CSVGVGGEVLQFF.

This chain connects TRBV15 to TRBJ2-1; 10 nucleotides match TRBD2. J gave up 5 bases and V 2 bases, and 6 bases lay outside the gene matches. Germline CDR1 LNHNV, CDR2 YYDKDF (reference sequence). This CDR3 region has 16 residues. The CDR3 DNA follows: TGTGCCACCAGCAGATGGATAGGACTAGCGGACAATGAGCAGTTCTTC. It is translated as CATSRWIGLADNEQFF.

The genes are TRBV23-1 and TRBJ1-2; D unclear. TRBV23-1 is flagged as an ORF with uncertain function. V shed 2 bases and J shed 3 bases, with 13 bases lying between them. The CDR3 has 15 amino acids. The CDR3 protein is CASSQDGSHDYGYTF. CDR3 sequence (DNA): TGCGCCAGCAGTCAAGATGGCAGCCACGACTATGGCTACACCTTC.

V is TRBV7-9 and J is TRBJ1-1; tentatively, D is TRBD1 (5 bases). The CDR3 runs 14 residues. The germline V gene encodes CDR1 SEHNR and CDR2 FQNEAQ (reference sequence). Trimming took 3 bases from V and 0 from J, leaving 8 bases between them. CDR3 sequence reads: CASSFTGMNTEAFF. In nucleotides, the CDR3 is TGTGCCAGCAGCTTTACAGGTATGAACACTGAAGCTTTCTTT.

V and J are TRBV19 and TRBJ1-2; 11 bases fit TRBD1. Trimming at V came to 6 bases and at J to 5 bases, leaving 5 bases not matched to a gene. CDR1 is LNHDA, CDR2 SQIVND, per germline (reference sequence). This CDR3 is 14 amino acids long. CDR3 protein: CASRRTGGYYGYTF. In DNA, the CDR3 is TGTGCCAGTAGACGGACAGGGGGCTATTATGGCTACACCTTC.

The V gene is TRBV19, the J gene TRBJ2-2; possibly TRBD1 for D (5 bases). This CDR3 region has 14 residues. Germline CDR1 and CDR2: LNHDA and SQIVND (reference sequence). Trimming left V 7 bases short and J 6 bases short, with 15 bases between. The CDR3: CASIPGNWAGELFF. DNA for the CDR3: TGTGCCAGTATCCCAGGGAATTGGGCCGGGGAGCTGTTTTTT.

The chain is built from TRBV29-1 and TRBJ2-7, with unresolved D. Between the trimmed V and J ends, which lost 3 bases and 5 bases, there was a span of 14 bases. This CDR3 contains 13 residues. Germline V gives CDR1 SQVTM, CDR2 ANQGSEA. The chain's CDR3 is CSVDGVSGHEQYF. The CDR3 bases are TGCAGCGTTGACGGCGTTTCGGGCCACGAGCAGTACTTC.

The rearrangement joins TRBV5-4 to TRBJ1-4; 7 bases match TRBD1. The CDR3 has 13 residues. V lost 4 bases and J lost 6; bases outside the gene matches: 3. CDR1 is SGHNT and CDR2 is YYREEE in the germline V gene (reference sequence). The CDR3 sequence is CASSKGTDEKLFF. For the CDR3, the DNA is TGTGCCAGCAGCAAAGGGACAGATGAAAAACTGTTTTTT.

This chain links TRBV2 with TRBJ1-3; no clear D. V was clipped by 4 bases and J by 0 bases, with 4 bases between them. The CDR3 totals 13 residues. In germline, CDR1 is SNHLY, CDR2 FYNNEI. CDR3 in DNA: TGTGCCAGCAGTGGGCTCTCTGGAAACACCATATATTTT. Translated: CASSGLSGNTIYF.

This clone was observed once. The sample holds other DNA sequences that translate to the same CDR3. V usage is TRBV5-1 and J usage is TRBJ2-1; the match to TRBD2 covers 12 bases. CDR3 size: 15 residues. After removal of 0 bases from V and 7 bases from J, the junction contained 2 bases not matched to a gene. Germline assignment: CDR1 SGHRS and CDR2 YFSETQ. The CDR3 coding sequence is TGCGCCAGCAGCTTGGCACTAGCGGGAGGTAATGAGCAGTTCTTC. Translating gives CASSLALAGGNEQFF.